These 3 T cell receptor beta chains were all obtained from the same sample, sequenced in a study of cytotoxic CD8 clonotypes in ibrutinib-treated CLL (dated by TCRdb to about 2021). Library construction relied on the immunoSEQ multiplex PCR assay. Drawn from immuneACCESS, this table holds only the in-frame rearrangements with V and J called that TCRdb kept. Clones are partly lost; checked studies trace under half to an unresolved V gene and leave the rest unexplained. This sample comprises about 250,000 clones, about three quarters of them detected only once. Of the sample, 15% is held by the ten largest clones. Per the publication, the time point label means: around 2 years on ibrutinib. The sample consisted of PBMCs, taken after 24 months of ibrutinib treatment. Receptor source: a human donor with chronic lymphocytic leukemia.

This clone was counted a few times. The V and J genes are TRBV9 and TRBJ2-1, with 9 nucleotides matching TRBD2. This CDR3 region has 14 residues. Unmatched junction bases numbered 6, after V lost 3 bases and J lost 8 bases. Germline assignment: CDR1 SGDLS and CDR2 YYNGEE. The CDR3 region has the DNA TGTGCCAGCAGCGGTATTAGCGGGAGCGATGAGCAGTTCTTC. Translation gives CASSGISGSDEQFF.

To note about this clone: One end of the junction fails to match germline, which may point to a read error. This chain links TRBV7-7 with TRBJ2-2, with unresolved D. This CDR3 spans 16 amino acids. Germline values: CDR1 SSHAT, CDR2 FNYEAQ (reference sequence). The CDR3 loop reads CASSPRLSVGTGELFF. The DNA of the CDR3 is TGTGCTAGCAGCCCTCGCCTATCAGTCGGCACCGGGGAGCTGTTTTTT.

This chain joins TRBV30 and TRBJ2-7; 7 bases are shared with TRBD1. The V gene end was trimmed by 2 bases and the J gene end by 3 bases; junction bases not matched to a gene: 7. Per the germline V gene, CDR1 is GTSNPN and CDR2 is SVGIG (reference sequence). The CDR3 contains 14 residues. Here the CDR3 DNA reads TGTGCCTGGAGTCCAAACCGGGACAGCTACGAGCAGTACTTC. This sequence encodes CAWSPNRDSYEQYF.